This TCR beta chain was sequenced during a study of OX40 agonist ivuxolimab in advanced cancers. Broader study findings: CD4+ and CD8+ blood T cells expanded clonally by week 6 at 0.1 to 3.0 mg/kg.

The assay was immunoSEQ multiplex PCR, and TCRdb's table has in-frame clones only and misses some. The sample contains some 76,000 clones, about 85% of which appear only once. This clone was seen just once. What it binds is not known. This specimen was CD4+ or CD8+ T cells sorted from blood, taken in a trial of the OX40 agonist ivuxolimab. This sequence was found in an adult with an advanced solid tumor such as melanoma, head and neck, liver or kidney cancer.

The CDR3 protein is CSVESGSREQYF. The CDR3 nucleotides are TGCAGCGTTGAGAGCGGGAGTAGGGAGCAGTACTTC. V usage is TRBV29-1 and J usage is TRBJ2-7; 8 bases agree with TRBD2. V was clipped by 3 bases and J by 7 bases; unmatched bases: 5. This CDR3 is 12 amino acids long. Per germline, CDR1 SQVTM and CDR2 ANQGSEA.